This TCR beta chain comes out of a study of cytomegalovirus exposure and HLA in healthy donors. A word on this clone: Its antigen is unidentified.

Findings and limits, study-wide: Productive status was seen about 90% or about 30% of the time for most TCR beta V segments in an earlier analysis.

PCR amplification relied on 60 Vbeta primers (plus 13 Jbeta primers). Libraries were prepared by immunoSEQ multiplex PCR; TCRdb keeps only in-frame clonotypes and omits some of them. The data show around 180,000 clones, with 75% to 85% seen just once and approximately 6.7% held by the top ten. This TCR came from a man aged 25 to 45 in good health and CMV-seropositive. The sequencing input was PBMCs.

DNA of the CDR3: TGTGCCAGCAGCCCGCCGACTAGCGGGGGGCCGTCCTACAATGAGCAGTTCTTC. Translation: CASSPPTSGGPSYNEQFF. J is TRBJ2-1 and V is TRBV7-9; TRBD2 matches at 13 bases. V shed 5 bases and J 1 base; nucleotides not matched to a gene: 8. This CDR3 is built from 18 residues. Germline V CDR1 and CDR2: SEHNR, FQNEAQ (reference sequence).